Described below is a single TCR beta chain sequence and its context. The data were taken from a study of blood T cell repertoires in COVID-19. Whole-study context: PBMCs, B-cell-depleted T cells, or T cells provided the cDNA or gDNA that made up the material.

This table comes from immunoSEQ multiplex PCR, and its TCRdb copy is limited to in-frame clones, with some not included. There are some 230,000 clones in the sample; 85% to 90% occur only once, and approximately 3.5% lies in the top ten. Individuals drawn from approximately 22 US areas were roughly 18 to 95 years old. CDR1 and CDR2 (germline): MNHEY, SVGAGI. CDR3 length: 11 residues. V lost 4 bases and J 4 bases, leaving 4 bases between the germline ends. The genes are TRBV6-5 and TRBJ1-2; D unresolved. What was sequenced was PBMCs or T cells enriched from blood (not recorded which). The TCR originated in a woman aged 18-30 years in a cohort exposed to, infected with or recovered from COVID-19 (not recorded which). The CDR3 nucleotides read TGTGCCAGCAGTTCGTGCTATGGCTACACCTTC. It translates to CASSSCYGYTF.